This TCR beta chain was sequenced during a study of T-cell memory formation after mild COVID-19 (dated by TCRdb to the early 2020s). Study-level background: TCR sequence clusters from the two donors were largely donor specific. In two donors, T-cell clones that expanded and contracted after mild COVID-19 were followed by sequencing TCRalpha and TCRbeta repertoires longitudinally. Two young, previously healthy adult volunteers made up the cohort, one male and one female. The full study reports these points: Only a couple of mild cases were covered by the study, and larger cohorts that include severe cases with pre-infection samples were considered necessary. Contracting CD4+ clones appeared mostly in the CM and EM memory subsets, whereas CD8+ clones were enriched in EMRA. Clones that contracted from day 15 to 85 showed balanced CD4/CD8 phenotypes, whereas a second wave of clones that expanded from day 15 to 37 leaned towards CD4+. SARS-CoV-2 specificity of the second-wave clones peaking on day 37 was not confirmed. Some responding clones were detected in pre-infection memory, suggesting pre-existing cross-reactive memory T cells joined the SARS-CoV-2 response.

Sequences SNHLY (CDR1) and FYNNEI (CDR2) are obtained from the germline V gene. Compared with germline, V lacks 0 bases and J lacks 5 bases; bases without a gene match: 7. The CDR3 runs 15 amino acids, cysteine and phenylalanine included. CDR3 DNA only is kept here, 45 bases in frame from base 1. This clonotype was seen a handful of times. It has no known antigen specificity. No much larger clonotype is one base removed from it; base qualities were not supplied. Instrument used: Illumina NovaSeq 6000. cDNA libraries for TCRalpha and TCRbeta were prepared by 5'RACE using constant-segment primers, with sample barcodes and unique molecular identifiers added. Trizol reagent was used to extract RNA from every sample. Libraries were amplified in two PCR steps, with a second sample barcode and Illumina TruSeq adapters added in the second step. Libraries were sequenced on an Illumina NovaSeq with 2 x 150 bp paired-end reads. In the source study's methods: With migec v1.2.7, reads were demultiplexed and then collapsed into UMI-guided consensus sequences. Using mixcr v2.1.11, UMI consensuses were aligned to TRA and TRB V and J templates and then assembled into clonotypes. Clonotypes were classified as expanded or contracted when called significant by both edgeR and NoisET, with noise models trained on biological replicates. For edgeR calls, the cutoffs were a false discovery rate-adjusted p below 0.01 and a log2 fold-change threshold of 1. PCA with hierarchical clustering of max-normalized trajectories of the 1000 most abundant clonotypes was used as exploratory dynamics analysis. The CD4 or CD8 phenotype of responding clones was assigned using the separately sequenced CD4+ and CD8+ repertoires. The raw public data were reprocessed by TCRdb itself: fastp quality trimming at Q25, MiXCR clonotype calling, in-frame beta chains only. Rows are unified per CDR3 protein, each entry keeping the most common DNA and genes. Here the V and J calls rest on TCRdb's processing, not on the authors' analysis. The sample table lists roughly 480,000 distinct CDR3 sequences, 20% to 30% of them with a count of one. The ten largest clones take up around 13% of the sample.

PBMCs were isolated by Ficoll-Paque density gradient centrifugation. The source material was PBMCs or a T cell subset sorted from them (not recorded which). Rearrangement joined TRBV2 to TRBJ2-7; 7 bases in between match TRBD1. This clonotype originated in an adult woman who had mild COVID-19 (a few samples of this study predate the infection). The sample titles of this study are shuffled in the database, so cell type and time point are left out; the donor was told from shared clones. The sequenced DNA is TGTGCCAGCAGTGAAGCTCGGACAGGTGTGGACGAGCAGTACTTC. Translated, it gives CASSEARTGVDEQYF.